This T cell receptor (beta chain) was captured by sequencing in a study of blood T cell repertoires in COVID-19. In the study overall: Samples representing acute and convalescent COVID-19 were sourced from the United States, Italy and Spain. The cDNA or gDNA used as material had been derived from T cells, B-cell-depleted T cells, or PBMCs.

TCRdb keeps only in-frame clones here, not all; method: immunoSEQ multiplex PCR. The sample contains approximately 300,000 clones, approximately 90% of which appear only once. This CDR3 has 13 amino acids. Per the germline V gene, CDR1 is MNHEY and CDR2 is SVGEGT. Trimming shortened V by 5 bases and J by 5 bases, and 13 bases separated the two germline ends. The receptor's source is a woman in her fifties or sixties with COVID-19, enrolled during active disease. Material: peripheral blood. The chain links TRBV6-2 or TRBV6-3 to TRBJ2-7; a weak D match, TRBD1 (6 bases). This CDR3 reads CASSTSGANEQYF. In nucleotides, the CDR3 is TGTGCCAGCAGTACGTCAGGGGCCAACGAGCAGTACTTC.